These 12 T cell receptor beta chains came from one sample sequenced in a study of blood T cell repertoires in COVID-19. Produced via immunoSEQ multiplex PCR; TCRdb's table is partial and in-frame only. The profile shows under 140,000 clones, around four fifths of them singletons. Sequencing was done on a sample of peripheral blood. All receptors come from a woman aged 60-75 years with acute or convalescent COVID-19.

The chain joins TRBV6-2 or TRBV6-3 to TRBJ2-5; TRBD2 matches 10 bases. Germline V CDR1 and CDR2: MNHEY, SVGEGT. This CDR3 has 18 amino acids. J was trimmed by 5 bases and V by 3 bases; bases with no gene match: 15. The DNA for the CDR3 is TGTGCCAGCAGTTATAGGCTAGCGGGGGTCGGAAGAAAGGAGACCCAGTACTTC. It encodes CASSYRLAGVGRKETQYF.

CDR3 in amino acids: CASSHGQSGANVLTF. The CDR3, as DNA: TGTGCCAGCAGCCATGGACAGTCTGGGGCCAACGTCCTGACTTTC. The genes are TRBV3-1 (or the pseudogene TRBV3-2) and TRBJ2-6, with D possibly matching TRBD1 (6 bases). Germline-derived CDR1 and CDR2 are LGHDT and YNNKEL (reference sequence). Deletions cut 3 bases from V and 1 base from J, with 7 bases between. CDR3 length equals 15 residues.

The chain combines TRBV5-1 with TRBJ2-7, with 9 bases that match TRBD1. This CDR3 spans 15 amino acids. After removal of 0 bases from V and 0 bases from J, the junction contained 1 base not matched to a gene. Germline V gene lookup returns CDR1 SGHRS and CDR2 YFSETQ. The CDR3: CASSLETGGSYEQYF. The DNA of the CDR3 is TGCGCCAGCAGCTTGGAGACAGGGGGCTCCTACGAGCAGTACTTC.

The chain uses TRBV5-4 and TRBJ1-2, with a tentative D call TRBD1 (6 bases). The CDR3 consists of 16 residues. In germline, CDR1 is SGHNT, CDR2 YYREEE (reference sequence). Deletions cut 0 bases from V and 4 bases from J, with 16 bases between. The CDR3: CASSLEGGGGLYGYTF. The CDR3 coding sequence is TGTGCCAGCAGCTTGGAAGGAGGTGGGGGCCTCTATGGCTACACCTTC. The variable domain in full, completed from reference TRBV5-4 and TRBJ1-2, reads ETGVTQSPTHLIKTRGQQVTLRCSSQSGHNTVSWYQQALGQGPQFIFQYYREEENGRGNFPPRFSGLQFPNYSSELNVNALELDDSALYLCASSLEGGGGLYGYTFGSGTRLTVV.

In DNA form, the CDR3 reads TGCAGCGGGGGGGTATGGGGCGAGACCCAGTACTTC. Translation gives CSGGVWGETQYF. The chain recombines TRBV29-1 with TRBJ2-5; tentative D call: TRBD2 (6 bases). This CDR3 spans 12 amino acids. Trimming stripped 7 bases from V and 5 bases from J, with 14 bases between. CDR1 is SQVTM, CDR2 ANQGSEA, per germline.

The chain combines TRBV30 with TRBJ2-5; D is ambiguous. Germline values: CDR1 GTSNPN, CDR2 SVGIG (reference sequence). This CDR3 is 12 amino acids long. Trimming pared 0 bases from V and 4 bases from J, leaving 6 bases between. The CDR3, as DNA: TGTGCCTGGAGTGTACTTCCAGAGACCCAGTACTTC. It codes for CAWSVLPETQYF.

This clone was recorded only once. Written as DNA, the CDR3 is TGTGCCAGCAGCTTTCGGGATCGAACGGAGCAGTACTTC. Its protein is CASSFRDRTEQYF. The V call is TRBV5-5, the J call TRBJ2-7; a possible D gene is TRBD2 (5 bases). The CDR3 is 13 amino acids. Germline V lookup: CDR1 SGHKS, CDR2 YYEKEE (reference sequence). V was pared by 2 bases and J by 7 bases, with 13 bases between.

This clone was observed a handful of times. The chain carries TRBV4-3 and TRBJ1-4, with a weak D call TRBD1 (5 bases). Per germline, CDR1 LGHNA and CDR2 YSLEER. CDR3 length: 14 amino acids. Trimming shortened V by 7 bases and J by 2 bases, and 11 bases separated the two germline ends. The DNA for the CDR3 is TGCGCCAGCAAGCGGGGCATGACTAATGAAAAACTGTTTTTT. Translation gives CASKRGMTNEKLFF.

This clone is a singleton in its sample. The chain carries TRBV29-1 and TRBJ2-1; TRBD1 matches at 10 bases. The CDR3 contains 16 residues. Losses at the gene ends were 0 bases for V and 0 bases for J; bases not matched to a gene: 2. Germline loops: CDR1 SQVTM, CDR2 ANQGSEA. The CDR3 bases are TGCAGCGTTGAAGATCGGGACAGGGGCTCCTACAATGAGCAGTTCTTC. Its translation is CSVEDRDRGSYNEQFF.

The chain joins TRBV29-1 to TRBJ2-6, with 7 bases that match TRBD2. Germline assignment: CDR1 SQVTM and CDR2 ANQGSEA. Trimming at V came to 7 bases and at J to 0 bases, leaving 3 bases not matched to a gene. The CDR3 is made up of 14 amino acids. The DNA of the CDR3 is TGCAGCGCTTCGGGGGGCTCTGGGGCCAACGTCCTGACTTTC. It yields the protein CSASGGSGANVLTF.

The V gene is TRBV6-5, the J gene TRBJ1-2, with no clear D. The CDR3 has 14 amino acids. V was pared by 4 bases and J by 3 bases, with 12 bases between. Per the germline V gene, CDR1 is MNHEY and CDR2 is SVGAGI. The CDR3 DNA sequence: TGTGCCAGCAGTTCTGGTGGCAGGCACTATGGCTACACCTTC. Amino acids: CASSSGGRHYGYTF.

The rearrangement links TRBV27 to TRBJ2-7, with D perhaps matching TRBD2 (6 bases). CDR1 MNHEY and CDR2 SMNVEV come from the germline V gene (reference sequence). Trimming stripped 4 bases from V and 2 bases from J, with 12 bases between. The CDR3 spans 14 residues. CDR3 in amino acids: CASSSYGRTYEQYF. CDR3 DNA: TGTGCCAGCAGTTCATACGGGAGAACCTACGAGCAGTACTTC.